The text below deals with one T cell receptor (beta chain). What it binds is not known. CDR1 and CDR2 (germline): MDHEN, SYDVKM. The CDR3 totals 15 residues. The J segment lost 0 bases and the V segment lost 6 bases, leaving 5 bases of the junction unmatched. Vbeta (60) and Jbeta (13) primers were used in the PCR. Measured with immunoSEQ multiplex PCR; TCRdb has only the in-frame clones, and not every one. This sample yields over 120,000 clones, of which 78% are seen a single time; over 2% belongs to the top ten. This sample stems from a study of cytomegalovirus exposure and HLA in healthy donors. Study conclusions and caveats: According to a later analysis, donors in an Asian-associated ancestry cluster reportedly had fewer N-insertions than the roughly 640-donor mean. There were several of the most significant clusters that appeared linked to common viral pathogens in a later analysis. TCR beta sequences numbering around 15,000 were associated with HLA alleles at 0.05 false discovery rate in a later analysis.

The receptor's source is a young woman in good health and CMV-seropositive. V and J are TRBV28 and TRBJ1-3; 7 bases align to TRBD1. Sequencing input: PBMCs. CDR3 region: CASRDHRGSGNTIYF. In DNA form, the CDR3 reads TGTGCCAGCAGGGACCACAGGGGCTCTGGAAACACCATATATTTT.